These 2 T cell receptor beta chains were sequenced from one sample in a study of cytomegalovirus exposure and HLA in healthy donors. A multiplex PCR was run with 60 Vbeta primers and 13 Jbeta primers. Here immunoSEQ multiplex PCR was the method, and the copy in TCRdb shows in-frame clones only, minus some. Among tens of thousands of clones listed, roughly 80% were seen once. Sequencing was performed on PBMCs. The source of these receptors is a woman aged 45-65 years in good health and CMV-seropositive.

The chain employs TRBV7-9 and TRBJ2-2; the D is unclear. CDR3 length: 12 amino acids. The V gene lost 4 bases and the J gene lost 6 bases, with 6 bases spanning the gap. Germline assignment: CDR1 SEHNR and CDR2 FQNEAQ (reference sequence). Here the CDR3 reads CASSSGSGELFF. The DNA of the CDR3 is TGTGCCAGCAGCTCGGGTTCCGGGGAGCTGTTTTTT.

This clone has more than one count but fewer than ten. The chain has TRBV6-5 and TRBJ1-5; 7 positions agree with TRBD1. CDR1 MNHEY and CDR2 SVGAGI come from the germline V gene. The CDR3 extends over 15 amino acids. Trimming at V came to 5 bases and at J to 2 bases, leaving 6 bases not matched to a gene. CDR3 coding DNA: TGTGCCAGCAGTCCAGACAGGGCGGGCAATCAGCCCCAGCATTTT. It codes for CASSPDRAGNQPQHF.